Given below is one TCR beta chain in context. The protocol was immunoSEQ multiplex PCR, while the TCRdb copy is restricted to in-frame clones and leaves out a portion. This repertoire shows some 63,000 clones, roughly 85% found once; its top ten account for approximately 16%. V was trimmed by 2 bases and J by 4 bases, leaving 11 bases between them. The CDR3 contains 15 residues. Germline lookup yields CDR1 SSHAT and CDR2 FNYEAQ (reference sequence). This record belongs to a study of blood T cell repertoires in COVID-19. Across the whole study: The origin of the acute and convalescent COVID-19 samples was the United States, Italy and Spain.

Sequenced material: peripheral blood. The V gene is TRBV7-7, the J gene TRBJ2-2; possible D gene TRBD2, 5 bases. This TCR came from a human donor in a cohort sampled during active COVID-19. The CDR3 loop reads CASSLTGLGTGELFF. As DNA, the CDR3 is TGTGCCAGCAGCTTAACGGGGTTGGGCACCGGGGAGCTGTTTTTT. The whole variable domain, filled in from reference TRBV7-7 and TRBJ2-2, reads GAGVSQSPRYKVTKRGQDVTLRCDPISSHATLYWYQQALGQGPEFLTYFNYEAQPDKSGLPSDRFSAERPEGSISTLTIQRTEQRDSAMYRCASSLTGLGTGELFFGEGSRLTVL.